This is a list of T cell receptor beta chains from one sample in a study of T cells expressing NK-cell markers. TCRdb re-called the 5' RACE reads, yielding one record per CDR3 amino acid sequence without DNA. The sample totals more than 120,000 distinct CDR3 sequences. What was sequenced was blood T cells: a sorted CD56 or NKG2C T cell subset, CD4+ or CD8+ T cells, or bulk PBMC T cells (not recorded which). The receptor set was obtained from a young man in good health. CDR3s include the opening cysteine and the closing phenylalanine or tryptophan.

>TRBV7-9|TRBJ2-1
CASSPEGTSSYNEQFF
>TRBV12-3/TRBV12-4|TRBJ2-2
CASSPPDRATGELFF
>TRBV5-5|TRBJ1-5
CASSLGRSNQPQHF
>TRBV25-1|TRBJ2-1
CASSEGAPEQFF
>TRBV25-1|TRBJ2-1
CASSAPGMEQFF
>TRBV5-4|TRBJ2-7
CASSLFSGGAYEQYF
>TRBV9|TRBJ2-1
CASSHLRHEQFF
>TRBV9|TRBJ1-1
CASSPTGTGSIEAFF
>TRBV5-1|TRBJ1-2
CASRHGGSYGYTF
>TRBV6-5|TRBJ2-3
CASSYSFGRADTQYF
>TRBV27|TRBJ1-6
CASSLLTGGEDNSPLHF
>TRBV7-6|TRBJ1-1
CASSLGQGGEAFF
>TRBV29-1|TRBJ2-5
CSVEDRVAGVKETQYF
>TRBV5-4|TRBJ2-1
CASSSAGNEQFF
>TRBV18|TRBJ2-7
CASSPTSPRDEQYF
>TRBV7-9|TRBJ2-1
CASSSGLEPPSYNEQFF
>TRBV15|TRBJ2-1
CATKRASSYNEQFF
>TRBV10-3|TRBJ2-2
CAISDGGTTGELFF
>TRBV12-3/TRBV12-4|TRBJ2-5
CASSLASMNLLYDQYF
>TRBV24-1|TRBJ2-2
CATSDSSNTGELFF
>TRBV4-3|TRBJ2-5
CASSQDPAGVNQETQYF
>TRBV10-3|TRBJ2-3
CAISGTSVSDTQYF
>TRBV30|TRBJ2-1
CAWGSLAGGNEQFF
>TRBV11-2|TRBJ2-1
CASSPNRNEQFF
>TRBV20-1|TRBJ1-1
CSARETGGGTEAFF
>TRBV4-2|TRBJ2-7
CASTEGDEQYF
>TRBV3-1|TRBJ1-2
CASSPQDSPYGYTF
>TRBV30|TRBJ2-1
CALVSGGVFSYNEQFF
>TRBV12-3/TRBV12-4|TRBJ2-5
CASSRDSGFQETQYF
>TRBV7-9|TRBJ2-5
CASTFWSGRGETQYF
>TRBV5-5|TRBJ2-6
CASIPAPWGSGANVLTF
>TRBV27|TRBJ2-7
CASSSPGLAAYEQYF
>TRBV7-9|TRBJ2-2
CASSSPGQGAIGELFF
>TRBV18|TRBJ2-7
CASSSVTGDASYEQYF
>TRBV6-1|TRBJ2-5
CASSRGLAGGKETQYF
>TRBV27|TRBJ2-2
CASSLSGLAVIHTGELFF
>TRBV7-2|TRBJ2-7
CASSLIAGGSEQFF
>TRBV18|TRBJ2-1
CASSATTGGDNNEQFF
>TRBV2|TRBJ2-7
CASSGKGTYEQYF
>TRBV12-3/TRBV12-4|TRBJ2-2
CASSLGGFGELFF
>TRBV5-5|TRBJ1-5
CASSPSGATGQPQHF
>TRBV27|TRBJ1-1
CASSPSPQPMNTEAFF
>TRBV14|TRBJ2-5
CASSQDNFGGSETQYF
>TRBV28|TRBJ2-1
CASSLASGTYNEQFF
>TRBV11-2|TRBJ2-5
CASSLPGTGEETQYF
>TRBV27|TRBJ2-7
CASSLGWRQGYEQYF
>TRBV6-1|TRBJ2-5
CASSLAGGETQYF
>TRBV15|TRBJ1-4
CATSSRPTNEKLFF
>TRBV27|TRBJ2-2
CASSLSGLPRGGELFF
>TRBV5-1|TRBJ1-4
CASSPYETGWTEKLFF
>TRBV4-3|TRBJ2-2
CASSRGQGGTGELFF
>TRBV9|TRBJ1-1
CASSGGGKKNTEAFF
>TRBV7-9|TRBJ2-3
CASSSGLASSTDTQYF
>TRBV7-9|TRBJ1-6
CASSQLRTGTNSPLHF
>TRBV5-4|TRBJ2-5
CASSLWDRGVGLETQYF
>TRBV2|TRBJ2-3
CARTQGEGTQYF
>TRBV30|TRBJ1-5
CAWSPGQFNQPQHF
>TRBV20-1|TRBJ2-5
CSAGGRAQETQYF
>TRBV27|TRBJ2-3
CASSANRDLPSITDTQYF